This record looks at one TCR beta chain sequence and its context. The antigen is undetermined. Other DNA sequences within the sample encode an identical CDR3. The data were obtained in a study of shared clonotypes between healthy human individuals. Study-level background: Each donor's CD4 naive and CD4 memory cells filled three plates apiece, CD8 naive two, and CD8 memory one. Regarding the study as a whole: Exclusively blood specimens were collected; tissue repertoires likely differ.

The V end was cut by 1 base, the J end by 1 base, with 4 bases between. CDR3 length: 13 amino acids. Germline V CDR1 and CDR2: SGHNT, YYREEE (reference sequence). Sequenced by immunoSEQ multiplex PCR; TCRdb stores in-frame clones only, minus some. The data contain about 1,500,000 clones, about 96% of them seen just once; the ten biggest clones take up roughly 1.1%. Sequencing input: naive CD4+ T cells sorted from blood. As for subset: CD45RA+ positively selected. The chain combines TRBV5-4 with TRBJ2-3; D gene unclear. This receptor was obtained from a man aged 25-40 years in good health. This CDR3 is CASSLRGTDTQYF. The CDR3 nucleotides are TGTGCCAGCAGCTTGAGGGGCACAGATACGCAGTATTTT.